The 5 T cell receptor beta chains given below trace back to one sample, sequenced in a study of OX40 agonist ivuxolimab in advanced cancers. Assay used: immunoSEQ multiplex PCR; TCRdb lists only in-frame clones, some missing. Of 45,000 to 60,000 clones in the sample, around 79% are singletons; the top ten hold roughly 1.2%. The source was CD4+ or CD8+ T cells sorted from blood, collected in a trial of the OX40 agonist ivuxolimab. The receptors originated from an adult with an advanced solid tumor such as melanoma, head and neck, liver or kidney cancer.

The genes are TRBV27 and TRBJ2-7; unclear D gene. Trimming took 4 bases from V and 7 from J, leaving 11 bases between them. CDR1 is MNHEY, CDR2 SMNVEV, per germline (reference sequence). The CDR3 extends over 12 amino acids. The CDR3 bases are TGTGCCAGCAGTTCCCCGGCCAGGGAGCAGTACTTC. It is translated as CASSSPAREQYF.

The rearrangement links TRBV5-1 to TRBJ2-1; D gene ambiguous. The CDR3 is made up of 14 amino acids. CDR1 is SGHRS, CDR2 YFSETQ, per germline. Trimming cost V 2 bases and J 8 bases, with 14 bases left between them. The CDR3: CASSFTPIQDEQFF. CDR3 nucleotides: TGCGCCAGCAGCTTCACTCCCATTCAGGATGAGCAGTTCTTC.

This clone was detected only a few times. This chain links TRBV5-1 with TRBJ1-1; a weak D match, TRBD1 (5 bases). Germline V gene lookup returns CDR1 SGHRS and CDR2 YFSETQ. Between the trimmed V and J ends, which lost 2 bases and 0 bases, there was a span of 8 bases. The CDR3 length is 14 residues. CDR3 residues: CASSLQVMNTEAFF. DNA for the CDR3: TGCGCCAGCAGCTTACAGGTTATGAACACTGAAGCTTTCTTT.

The genes are TRBV30 and TRBJ2-3, with 7 bases lining up with TRBD1. Germline lookup yields CDR1 GTSNPN and CDR2 SVGIG (reference sequence). Trimming removed 2 bases from V and 4 bases from J; junction bases left unmatched: 9. The CDR3 contains 15 residues. The DNA for the CDR3 is TGTGCCTGGAGTAAGGCAGGGGGTCTCCCAGATACGCAGTATTTT. It yields the protein CAWSKAGGLPDTQYF.

This clone was counted once. The chain is built from TRBV5-5 and TRBJ1-1, with D unclear. Germline V gives CDR1 SGHKS, CDR2 YYEKEE (reference sequence). V was cut by 2 bases and J by 3 bases, with 5 bases left in between. The CDR3 extends over 12 amino acids. CDR3 in DNA: TGTGCCAGCAGCTTCCACGACACTGAAGCTTTCTTT. It yields the protein CASSFHDTEAFF.